This T cell receptor (beta chain) comes out of a study of blood T cell repertoires in COVID-19. Germline V gene lookup returns CDR1 MNHEY and CDR2 SMNVEV (reference sequence). This CDR3 is 14 amino acids long. Trimming took 10 bases from V and 6 from J; bases not matched to a gene: 8. Assay used: immunoSEQ multiplex PCR; TCRdb lists only in-frame clones, some missing. The table lists 50,000 to 65,000 clones, approximately 90% of them singletons. The sample holds a few counts of this clone. The sequenced material came from peripheral blood. This sequence joins TRBV27 and TRBJ2-2; 10 positions match TRBD1. The receptor was isolated from a man between 50 and 59 years old with acute or convalescent COVID-19. The CDR3 spells CATPGQGSSGELFF. The CDR3 nucleotides read TGTGCCACCCCGGGACAGGGGTCGTCCGGGGAGCTGTTTTTT.